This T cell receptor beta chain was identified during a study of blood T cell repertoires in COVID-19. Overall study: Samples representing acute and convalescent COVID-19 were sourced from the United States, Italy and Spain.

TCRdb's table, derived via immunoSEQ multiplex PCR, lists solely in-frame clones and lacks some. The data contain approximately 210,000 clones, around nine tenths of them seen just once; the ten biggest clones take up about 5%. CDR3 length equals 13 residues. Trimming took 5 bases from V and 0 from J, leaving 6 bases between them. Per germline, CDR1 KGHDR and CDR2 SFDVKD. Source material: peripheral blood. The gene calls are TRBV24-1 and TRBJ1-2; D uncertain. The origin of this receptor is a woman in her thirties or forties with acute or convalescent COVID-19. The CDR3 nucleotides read TGTGCCACCAGTGGAGGGTCTAACTATGGCTACACCTTC. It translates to CATSGGSNYGYTF.